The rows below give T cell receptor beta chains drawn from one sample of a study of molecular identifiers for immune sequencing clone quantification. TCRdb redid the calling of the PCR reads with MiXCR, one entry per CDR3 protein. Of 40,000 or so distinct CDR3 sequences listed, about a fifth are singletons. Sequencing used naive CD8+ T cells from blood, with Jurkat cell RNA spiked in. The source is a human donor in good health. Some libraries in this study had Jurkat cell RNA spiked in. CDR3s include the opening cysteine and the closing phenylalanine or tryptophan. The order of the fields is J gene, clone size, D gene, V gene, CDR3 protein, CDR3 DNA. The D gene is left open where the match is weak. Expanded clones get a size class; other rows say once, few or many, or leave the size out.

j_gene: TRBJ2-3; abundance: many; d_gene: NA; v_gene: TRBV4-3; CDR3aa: CASSQDSWKTSTDTQYF; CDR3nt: TGCGCCAGCAGCCAAGATAGCTGGAAGACTAGCACAGATACGCAGTATTTT
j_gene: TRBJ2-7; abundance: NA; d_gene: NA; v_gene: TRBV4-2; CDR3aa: CASSQEGVAGVYEQYF; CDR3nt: TGTGCCAGCAGCCAAGAGGGGGTGGCAGGGGTCTACGAGCAGTACTTC
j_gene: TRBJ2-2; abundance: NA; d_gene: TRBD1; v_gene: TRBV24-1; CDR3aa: CATSAGTGNTGELFF; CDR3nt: TGTGCCACCAGTGCTGGGACAGGGAACACCGGGGAGCTGTTTTTT
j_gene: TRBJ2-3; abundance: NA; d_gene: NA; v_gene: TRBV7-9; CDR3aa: CASSSPSTDTQYF; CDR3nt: TGTGCCAGCAGCTCCCCAAGCACAGATACGCAGTATTTT
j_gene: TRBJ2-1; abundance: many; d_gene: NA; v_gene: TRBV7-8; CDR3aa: CASSLFSYNEQFF; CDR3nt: TGTGCCAGCAGCCTATTCTCCTACAATGAGCAGTTCTTC
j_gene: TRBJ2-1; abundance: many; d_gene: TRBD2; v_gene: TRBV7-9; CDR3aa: CASTLGSGSSGEQFF; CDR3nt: TGTGCCAGCACCCTGGGTAGCGGGAGTAGCGGTGAGCAGTTCTTC
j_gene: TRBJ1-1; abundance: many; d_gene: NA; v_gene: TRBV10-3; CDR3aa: CAINPTGGAFF; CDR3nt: TGTGCCATCAATCCGACCGGAGGAGCTTTCTTT
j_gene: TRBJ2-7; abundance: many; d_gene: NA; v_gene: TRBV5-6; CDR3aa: CASSLGRGSYEQYF; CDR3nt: TGTGCCAGCAGCTTGGGCAGGGGTTCCTACGAGCAGTACTTC
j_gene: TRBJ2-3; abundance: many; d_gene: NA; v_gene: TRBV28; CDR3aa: CASSLRDSTDTQYF; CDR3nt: TGTGCCAGCAGTTTACGGGACAGCACAGATACGCAGTATTTT
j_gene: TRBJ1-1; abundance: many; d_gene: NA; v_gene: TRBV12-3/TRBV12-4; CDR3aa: CASSFGPGVLAFF; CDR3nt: TGTGCCAGCAGTTTCGGTCCAGGTGTTTTAGCTTTCTTT
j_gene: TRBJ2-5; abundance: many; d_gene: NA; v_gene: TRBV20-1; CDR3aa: CSARASETQYF; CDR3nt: TGCAGTGCTAGAGCTTCAGAGACCCAGTACTTC
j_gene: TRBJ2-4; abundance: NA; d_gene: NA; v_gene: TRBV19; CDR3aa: CASSIHSKNIQYF; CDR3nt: TGTGCCAGTAGTATCCACAGCAAAAACATTCAGTACTTC
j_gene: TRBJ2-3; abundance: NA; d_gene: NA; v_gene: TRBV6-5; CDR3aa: CASTSLSTDTQCF; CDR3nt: TGTGCCAGCACCTCACTTAGCACTGATACGCAGTGTTTT
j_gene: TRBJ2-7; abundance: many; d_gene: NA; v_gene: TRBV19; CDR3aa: CASSTNIEEQYF; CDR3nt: TGTGCCAGTAGTACCAACATTGAGGAGCAGTACTTC
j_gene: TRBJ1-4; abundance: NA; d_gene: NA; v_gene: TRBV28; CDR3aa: CASGTWASNEKLFF; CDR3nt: TGTGCCAGCGGAACGTGGGCCAGTAATGAAAAACTGTTTTTT
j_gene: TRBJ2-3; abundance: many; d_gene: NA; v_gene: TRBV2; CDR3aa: CASSEETAGDTQYF; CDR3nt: TGTGCCAGCAGTGAAGAGACTGCTGGGGATACGCAGTATTTT
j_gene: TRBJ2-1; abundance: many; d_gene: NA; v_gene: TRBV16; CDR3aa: CASSQSGPGSSYNEQFF; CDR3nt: TGTGCCAGCAGCCAATCCGGTCCGGGGAGCTCCTACAATGAGCAGTTCTTC
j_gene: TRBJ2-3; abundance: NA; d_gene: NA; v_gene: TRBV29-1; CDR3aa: CSVLGGLRTDMQYF; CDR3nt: TGCAGCGTTCTTGGGGGGCTTCGCACAGATATGCAGTATTTT
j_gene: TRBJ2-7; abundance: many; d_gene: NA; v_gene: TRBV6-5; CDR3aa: CASSPGFGPYEQYF; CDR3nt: TGTGCCAGCAGTCCAGGGTTTGGACCCTACGAGCAGTACTTC
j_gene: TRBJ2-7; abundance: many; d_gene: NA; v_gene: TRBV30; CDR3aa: CAWSEQGSEQYF; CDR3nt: TGTGCCTGGAGTGAACAGGGCTCCGAGCAGTACTTC
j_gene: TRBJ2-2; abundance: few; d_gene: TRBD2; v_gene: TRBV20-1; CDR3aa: CSARDYTSGWTGELFF; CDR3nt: TGCAGTGCTAGAGATTATACTAGCGGGTGGACCGGGGAGCTGTTTTTT
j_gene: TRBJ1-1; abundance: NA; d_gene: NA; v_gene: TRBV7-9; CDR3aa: CAGSLPLGVGVGNTEAFF; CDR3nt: TGTGCCGGCAGCTTACCCCTGGGAGTGGGTGTGGGGAACACTGAAGCTTTCTTT
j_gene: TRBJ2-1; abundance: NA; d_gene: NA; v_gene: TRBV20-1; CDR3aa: CSAGDRYNEQFF; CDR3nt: TGCAGTGCTGGGGACCGATACAATGAGCAGTTCTTC
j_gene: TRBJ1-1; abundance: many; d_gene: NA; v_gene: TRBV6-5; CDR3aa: CASRKTVNTEAFF; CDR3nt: TGTGCCAGCAGGAAAACAGTGAACACTGAAGCTTTCTTT
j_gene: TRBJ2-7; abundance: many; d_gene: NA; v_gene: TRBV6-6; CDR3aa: CASSYSPRRGVGDEQYF; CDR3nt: TGTGCCAGCAGTTACTCCCCGCGCCGAGGAGTCGGTGACGAGCAGTACTTC
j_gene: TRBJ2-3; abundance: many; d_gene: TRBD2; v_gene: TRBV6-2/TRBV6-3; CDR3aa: CASSWISGGDTQYF; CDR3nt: TGTGCCAGCAGTTGGATTAGCGGGGGAGATACGCAGTATTTT
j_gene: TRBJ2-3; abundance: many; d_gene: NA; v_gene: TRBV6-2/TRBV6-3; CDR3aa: CASSPGSTDTQYF; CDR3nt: TGTGCCAGCAGTCCCGGGAGCACAGATACGCAGTATTTT
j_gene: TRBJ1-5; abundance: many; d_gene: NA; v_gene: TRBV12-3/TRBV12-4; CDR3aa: CASSFSVGGFNQPQHF; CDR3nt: TGTGCCAGCAGTTTTTCGGTTGGGGGTTTCAATCAGCCCCAGCATTTT
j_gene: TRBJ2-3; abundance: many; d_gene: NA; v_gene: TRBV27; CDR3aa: CASTPLGLDTQYF; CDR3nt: TGTGCCAGCACCCCCCTCGGACTAGATACGCAGTATTTT
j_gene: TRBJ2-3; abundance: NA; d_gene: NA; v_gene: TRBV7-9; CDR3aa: CASRRKAGAGTDTQYF; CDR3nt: TGTGCCAGCAGGCGGAAGGCAGGGGCAGGCACAGATACGCAGTATTTT
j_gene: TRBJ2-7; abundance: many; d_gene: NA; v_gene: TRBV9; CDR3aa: CASSDPRDGHSSYEQYF; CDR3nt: TGTGCCAGCAGCGACCCCCGGGACGGGCACAGCTCCTACGAGCAGTACTTC
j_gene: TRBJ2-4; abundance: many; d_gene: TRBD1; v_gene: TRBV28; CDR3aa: CASSLVGQGLTKNIQYF; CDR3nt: TGTGCCAGCAGTTTAGTGGGACAGGGGTTGACCAAAAACATTCAGTACTTC
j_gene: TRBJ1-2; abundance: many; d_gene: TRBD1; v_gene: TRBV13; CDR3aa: CASSLGTGQGYTF; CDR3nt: TGTGCCAGCAGCTTAGGCACGGGACAGGGCTACACCTTC
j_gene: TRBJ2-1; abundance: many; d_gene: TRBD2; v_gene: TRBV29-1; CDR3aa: CSGGLAGIYNEQFF; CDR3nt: TGCAGCGGCGGACTAGCGGGGATCTACAATGAGCAGTTCTTC
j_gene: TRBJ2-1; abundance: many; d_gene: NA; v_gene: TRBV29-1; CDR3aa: CSVTERGEQFF; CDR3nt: TGCAGCGTTACAGAACGGGGTGAGCAGTTCTTC
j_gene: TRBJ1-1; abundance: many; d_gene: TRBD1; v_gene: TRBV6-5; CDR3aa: CASSPGTGGVPPEAFF; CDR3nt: TGTGCCAGCAGTCCCGGGACAGGGGGCGTCCCCCCTGAAGCTTTCTTT
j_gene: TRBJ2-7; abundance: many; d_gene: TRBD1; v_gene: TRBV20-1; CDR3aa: CSATPGQGPYEQYF; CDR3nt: TGCAGTGCCACACCGGGACAGGGGCCCTACGAGCAGTACTTC
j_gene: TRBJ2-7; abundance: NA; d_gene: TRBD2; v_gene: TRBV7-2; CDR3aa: CASSLSGSQDEQYF; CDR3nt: TGTGCCAGCAGCTTAAGCGGGAGTCAAGACGAGCAGTACTTC
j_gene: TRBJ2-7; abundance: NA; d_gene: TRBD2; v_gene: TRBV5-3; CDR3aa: CASSLGGDYEQYF; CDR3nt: TGTGCCAGCAGCTTGGGGGGGGACTACGAGCAGTACTTC
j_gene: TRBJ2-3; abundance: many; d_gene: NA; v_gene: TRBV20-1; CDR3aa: CSARGEESTDTQYF; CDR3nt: TGCAGTGCTAGAGGCGAGGAAAGCACAGATACGCAGTATTTT
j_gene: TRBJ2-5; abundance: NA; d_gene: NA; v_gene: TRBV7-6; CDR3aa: CACRAPDGETQYF; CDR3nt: TGTGCCTGCAGAGCCCCGGATGGAGAGACCCAGTACTTC
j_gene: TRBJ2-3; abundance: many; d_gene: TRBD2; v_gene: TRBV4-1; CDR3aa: CASSQEPGLAGDTQYF; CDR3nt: TGCGCCAGCAGCCAAGAACCGGGACTAGCGGGAGATACGCAGTATTTT
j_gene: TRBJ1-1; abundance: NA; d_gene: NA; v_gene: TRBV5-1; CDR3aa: CASSLGKTRGTEAFF; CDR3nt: TGCGCCAGCAGCTTGGGAAAGACGCGGGGCACTGAAGCTTTCTTT
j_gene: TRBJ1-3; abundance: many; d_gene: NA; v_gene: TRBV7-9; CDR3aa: CASSLLHHTIYF; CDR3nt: TGTGCCAGCAGCCTCCTCCACCACACCATATATTTT
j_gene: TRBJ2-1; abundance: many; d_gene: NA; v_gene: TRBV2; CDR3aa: CASSIRTSSYNEQFF; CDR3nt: TGTGCCAGCAGTATTAGAACTAGCTCCTACAATGAGCAGTTCTTC